This T cell receptor beta chain was obtained from a study of spatial heterogeneity in lung cancer. Study-wide points: Intratumoral expanded alpha and beta TCR counts were found to track tumor mutation counts.

Time point defined: sample taken at primary tumor resection. V shed 6 bases and J shed 5 bases, with 14 bases lying between them. CDR1 and CDR2 from the germline V gene are MNHNY and SVGAGI (reference sequence). The CDR3 is made up of 14 amino acids. In this sample, this clonotype turned up many times. Its antigen is not identified. TCRdb re-analysed the 5' RACE reads in MiXCR, keeping a single row per CDR3 protein. The table lists roughly 9,800 distinct CDR3 sequences, 10% to 15% of them singletons, with over 10% in the top ten. The chain links TRBV6-6 to TRBJ2-1; D not certain. The source is a female donor with early-stage non-small cell lung cancer. The source material was lung tumor tissue, sampled at surgery. The CDR3 reads CASSRLEGNNEQFF. The CDR3 DNA follows: TGTGCCAGCAGCCGCCTCGAAGGCAACAATGAGCAGTTCTTC.